This TCR beta chain was retrieved from a study of T cell repertoires in cytomegalovirus infection. Study details: A matching HLA type, together with CMV infection, was signaled by public TCR beta signatures. General observations from the study: CMV-specific TCR beta clonotypes restricted by HLA-C were the ones dominating the ex vivo response.

V was clipped by 6 bases and J by 4 bases; unmatched bases: 5. The CDR3 length is 14 residues. Germline V lookup: CDR1 MGHDK, CDR2 SYGVNS. Each CDR3 protein gets one entry after TCRdb re-called the reads with MiXCR. Found here are fewer than 85,000 distinct CDR3 sequences, about 4.2% of them singletons; the top ten hold 22%. This clonotype occurred many times. Its antigen is unidentified. The J gene is TRBJ2-7, the V gene TRBV25-1, with 11 bases matching TRBD2. The material sequenced was PBMCs. The receptor's source is a human donor in good health (CMV status not recorded). Some clones in this sample may be carry-over from other donors' samples. The CDR3 DNA reads as TGTGCCAGCAGAAAGGGGACTAGCGGATACGAGCAGTACTTC. It translates to CASRKGTSGYEQYF.